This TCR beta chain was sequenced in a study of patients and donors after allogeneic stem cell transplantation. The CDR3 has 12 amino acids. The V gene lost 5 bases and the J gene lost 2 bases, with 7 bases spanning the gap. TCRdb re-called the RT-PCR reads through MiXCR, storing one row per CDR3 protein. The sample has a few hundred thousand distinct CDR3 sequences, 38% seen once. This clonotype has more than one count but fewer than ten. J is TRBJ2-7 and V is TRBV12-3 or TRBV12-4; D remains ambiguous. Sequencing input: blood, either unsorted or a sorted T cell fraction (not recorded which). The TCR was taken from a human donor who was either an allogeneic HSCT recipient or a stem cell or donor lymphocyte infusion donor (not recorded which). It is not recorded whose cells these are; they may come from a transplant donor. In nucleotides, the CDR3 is TGTGCCAGCAGTCTTCGAACCTACGAGCAGTACTTC. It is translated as CASSLRTYEQYF.